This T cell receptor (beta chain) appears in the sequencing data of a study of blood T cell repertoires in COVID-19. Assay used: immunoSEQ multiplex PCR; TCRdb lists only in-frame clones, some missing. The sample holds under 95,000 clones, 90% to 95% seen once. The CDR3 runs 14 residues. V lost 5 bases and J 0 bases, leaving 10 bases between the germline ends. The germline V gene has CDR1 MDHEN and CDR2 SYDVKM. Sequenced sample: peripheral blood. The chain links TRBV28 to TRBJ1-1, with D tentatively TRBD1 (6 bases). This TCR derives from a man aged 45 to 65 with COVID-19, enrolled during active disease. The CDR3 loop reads CASSQDSMNTEAFF. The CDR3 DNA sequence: TGTGCCAGCAGTCAGGACAGCATGAACACTGAAGCTTTCTTT.